Listed here are 11 T cell receptor beta chains from one sample, sequenced in a study of blood T cell repertoires in COVID-19. Generated by immunoSEQ multiplex PCR, the TCRdb table keeps only in-frame clones and is missing some. The profile shows about 400,000 clones, 75% to 90% of them singletons. Sequencing was performed on peripheral blood. Every receptor here comes from a woman aged 25 to 39 with acute or convalescent COVID-19.

V is TRBV6-5 and J is TRBJ1-1; 8 bases fit TRBD1. This CDR3 spans 13 amino acids. The germline V gene has CDR1 MNHEY and CDR2 SVGAGI. Trimming took 7 bases from V and 2 from J; bases not matched to a gene: 3. The chain's CDR3 is CASTGQANTEAFF. In nucleotides, the CDR3 is TGTGCCAGCACGGGACAGGCAAACACTGAAGCTTTCTTT.

The J gene is TRBJ1-1, the V gene TRBV2; TRBD1 is a possible D gene (6 bases). Trimming removed 9 bases at V and 0 bases at J, with 11 bases between. The CDR3 totals 13 residues. Germline values: CDR1 SNHLY, CDR2 FYNNEI. CDR3 in amino acids: CARRTDLNTEAFF. As DNA, the CDR3 is TGTGCCAGAAGGACAGACTTGAACACTGAAGCTTTCTTT. The entire variable domain, with the rest obtained from reference TRBV2 and TRBJ1-1, is as follows: EPEVTQTPSHQVTQMGQEVILRCVPISNHLYFYWYRQILGQKVEFLVSFYNNEISEKSEIFDDQFSVERPDGSNFTLKIRSTKLEDSAMYFCARRTDLNTEAFFGQGTRLTVV.

J is TRBJ1-1 and V is TRBV3-1 (or the pseudogene TRBV3-2); 7 bases align to TRBD1. There are 12 residues in the CDR3. Trimming cost V 2 bases and J 12 bases; bases outside gene matches: 6. The germline V gene has CDR1 LGHDT and CDR2 YNNKEL (reference sequence). CDR3 residues: CASSQPDRRPFF. The CDR3 nucleotides read TGTGCCAGCAGCCAACCGGACAGGCGGCCTTTCTTT.

The chain combines TRBV23-1 with TRBJ1-2; no clear D. TRBV23-1 belongs to the ORF category, with a function that is uncertain. The CDR3 runs 17 residues. V lost 0 bases to trimming and J lost 0 bases, with 14 bases between them. The CDR3 DNA is TGCGCCAGCAGTCAATCGTGGACTTCGAGCCCTAACTATGGCTACACCTTC. Protein: CASSQSWTSSPNYGYTF.

V usage is TRBV3-1 (or the pseudogene TRBV3-2) and J usage is TRBJ1-6, with D possibly TRBD1 on 5 matching bases. Germline V lookup: CDR1 LGHDT, CDR2 YNNKEL (reference sequence). Trimming removed 2 bases at V and 13 bases at J, with 9 bases between. The CDR3 consists of 12 residues. As DNA, the CDR3 is TGTGCCAGCAGCCAACAAAAGGGGCCCCTCCACTTT. Translation: CASSQQKGPLHF.

This chain connects TRBV7-2 to TRBJ2-5; D unresolved. The germline gives CDR1 SGHTA, CDR2 FQGNSA. The V and J ends lost 3 bases and 1 base respectively, with 6 bases between them. This CDR3 has 13 residues. The CDR3 reads CASSLQFQETQYF. CDR3 coding DNA: TGTGCCAGCAGCTTGCAGTTCCAAGAGACCCAGTACTTC.

As to this clone: At the DNA level, this CDR3 is encoded by other sequences in the same sample as well. The chain uses TRBV5-1 and TRBJ1-6; TRBD1 matches at 9 bases. In germline, CDR1 is SGHRS, CDR2 YFSETQ. Losses at the gene ends were 0 bases for V and 10 bases for J; bases not matched to a gene: 5. This CDR3 spans 15 amino acids. The CDR3 loop is CASSLGGQGRSPLHF. As DNA, the CDR3 is TGCGCCAGCAGCTTGGGGGGACAGGGAAGGTCACCCCTCCACTTT.

J is TRBJ2-5 and V is TRBV7-2; D perhaps matches TRBD2 (5 bases). The ends were cut back, 0 bases at V and 2 bases at J, with 13 bases in the middle. The germline gives CDR1 SGHTA, CDR2 FQGNSA. This CDR3 has 16 amino acids. CDR3 residues: CASSLARLAYQETQYF. The CDR3 bases are TGTGCCAGCAGCTTAGCGAGGCTAGCTTATCAAGAGACCCAGTACTTC.

The V gene is TRBV2, the J gene TRBJ1-4, with TRBD1 matching over 7 bases. Looked up from germline, CDR1 is SNHLY and CDR2 is FYNNEI. With 6 bases clipped from V and 10 bases from J, the junction kept 11 bases outside the gene matches. CDR3 size: 14 residues. The CDR3 sequence: CASRDSKTGPKLFF. The CDR3 DNA sequence: TGTGCCAGCAGAGACTCGAAGACAGGGCCAAAACTGTTTTTT. The full variable domain, with the rest looked up from reference TRBV2 and TRBJ1-4, is EPEVTQTPSHQVTQMGQEVILRCVPISNHLYFYWYRQILGQKVEFLVSFYNNEISEKSEIFDDQFSVERPDGSNFTLKIRSTKLEDSAMYFCASRDSKTGPKLFFGSGTQLSVL.

The genes are TRBV27 and TRBJ2-7; tentative D call: TRBD2 (5 bases). The germline V gene has CDR1 MNHEY and CDR2 SMNVEV (reference sequence). Between the trimmed V and J ends, which lost 3 bases and 3 bases, there was a span of 9 bases. The CDR3 runs to 13 residues. The CDR3 reads CASSLDLNYEQYF. The CDR3 DNA is TGTGCCAGCAGTTTGGACTTAAACTACGAGCAGTACTTC.

The chain employs TRBV6-2 or TRBV6-3 and TRBJ2-1; the match to TRBD1 covers 10 bases. The CDR3 is made up of 16 amino acids. J lost 8 bases, V lost 6 bases, and 13 bases had no gene match. The germline CDR1 and CDR2 sequences are MNHEY and SVGEGT. The CDR3 loop is CASSPLRTGGVDEQFF. Written as DNA, the CDR3 is TGTGCCAGCAGCCCCTTGAGGACAGGGGGTGTCGATGAGCAGTTCTTC.